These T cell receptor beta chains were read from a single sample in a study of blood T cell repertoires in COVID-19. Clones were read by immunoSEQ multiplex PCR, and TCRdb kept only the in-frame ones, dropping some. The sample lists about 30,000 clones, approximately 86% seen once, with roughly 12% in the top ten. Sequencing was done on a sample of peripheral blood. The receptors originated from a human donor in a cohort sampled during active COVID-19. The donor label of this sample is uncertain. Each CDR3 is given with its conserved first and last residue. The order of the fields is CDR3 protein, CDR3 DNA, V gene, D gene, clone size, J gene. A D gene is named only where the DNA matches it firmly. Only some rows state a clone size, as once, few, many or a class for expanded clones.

CDR3 protein: CASSPDRGGEQYF; CDR3 DNA: TGTGCCAGTAGTCCGGACAGGGGTGGCGAGCAGTACTTC; V gene: TRBV19; D gene: TRBD1; clone size: -; J gene: TRBJ2-7
CDR3 protein: CASSAGPGSEQYF; CDR3 DNA: TGTGCCAGTAGTGCAGGCCCCGGGAGCGAGCAGTACTTC; V gene: TRBV19; D gene: -; clone size: -; J gene: TRBJ2-7
CDR3 protein: CASSTQLGGEQYF; CDR3 DNA: TGTGCCAGCAGCACCCAACTAGGGGGCGAGCAGTACTTC; V gene: TRBV3-1/TRBV3-2; D gene: -; clone size: -; J gene: TRBJ2-7
CDR3 protein: CASRGTGSNQPQHF; CDR3 DNA: TGTGCCAGCAGGGGGACAGGGAGCAATCAGCCCCAGCATTTT; V gene: TRBV2; D gene: TRBD1; clone size: few; J gene: TRBJ1-5
CDR3 protein: CASSQGLAGDRPNEQFF; CDR3 DNA: TGCGCCAGCAGCCAGGGACTAGCGGGAGACCGTCCGAATGAGCAGTTCTTC; V gene: TRBV4-1; D gene: TRBD2; clone size: -; J gene: TRBJ2-1
CDR3 protein: CASRKESSGSLSSYEQYF; CDR3 DNA: TGTGCCAGCAGGAAGGAGTCTAGCGGGAGCCTAAGCTCCTACGAGCAGTACTTC; V gene: TRBV2; D gene: TRBD2; clone size: -; J gene: TRBJ2-7
CDR3 protein: CASSILRDRERGYTF; CDR3 DNA: TGTGCCAGTAGTATCCTCCGGGACAGGGAACGTGGCTACACCTTC; V gene: TRBV19; D gene: TRBD1; clone size: -; J gene: TRBJ1-2
CDR3 protein: CASSSARCEKLFF; CDR3 DNA: TGTGCCAGCAGCAGCGCCAGGTGTGAAAAACTGTTTTTT; V gene: TRBV21-1; D gene: -; clone size: -; J gene: TRBJ1-4
CDR3 protein: CAWSRGRATNEKLFF; CDR3 DNA: TGTGCCTGGAGTCGAGGGCGGGCAACTAATGAAAAACTGTTTTTT; V gene: TRBV30; D gene: -; clone size: -; J gene: TRBJ1-4
CDR3 protein: CASSFSSGSNQPQHF; CDR3 DNA: TGTGCCAGCAGTTTTTCGAGCGGCAGCAATCAGCCCCAGCATTTT; V gene: TRBV27; D gene: -; clone size: -; J gene: TRBJ1-5
CDR3 protein: CSASILLPTGNYEQYF; CDR3 DNA: TGCAGTGCTAGTATCCTCCTGCCGACGGGGAACTACGAGCAGTACTTC; V gene: TRBV20-1; D gene: -; clone size: -; J gene: TRBJ2-7
CDR3 protein: CASSKPGLAGIQYF; CDR3 DNA: TGCGCCAGCAGCAAGCCGGGACTAGCGGGAATTCAGTACTTC; V gene: TRBV5-1; D gene: TRBD2; clone size: -; J gene: TRBJ2-4
CDR3 protein: CASSPESTGELFF; CDR3 DNA: TGTGCCAGCAGTCCCGAGTCCACCGGGGAGCTGTTTTTT; V gene: TRBV2; D gene: -; clone size: once; J gene: TRBJ2-2
CDR3 protein: CASSLGHRGTEAFF; CDR3 DNA: TGTGCCAGCAGCTTAGGACACCGCGGGACTGAAGCTTTCTTT; V gene: TRBV11-1; D gene: -; clone size: few; J gene: TRBJ1-1
CDR3 protein: CASSPRNTGASGTGELFF; CDR3 DNA: TGTGCCAGCAGCCCTCGTAATACAGGGGCGTCGGGGACCGGGGAGCTGTTTTTT; V gene: TRBV7-2; D gene: TRBD1; clone size: -; J gene: TRBJ2-2
CDR3 protein: CASRADSYNEQFF; CDR3 DNA: TGTGCCAGCAGGGCGGACTCCTACAATGAGCAGTTCTTC; V gene: TRBV6-5; D gene: -; clone size: -; J gene: TRBJ2-1
CDR3 protein: CASSSLTGNTEAFF; CDR3 DNA: TGTGCCAGCAGCTCCTTGACAGGGAACACTGAAGCTTTCTTT; V gene: TRBV6-5; D gene: -; clone size: -; J gene: TRBJ1-1
CDR3 protein: CASSLGGATGRTEAFF; CDR3 DNA: TGTGCCAGCAGCTTGGGTGGAGCGACAGGGAGAACTGAAGCTTTCTTT; V gene: TRBV5-4; D gene: TRBD1; clone size: once; J gene: TRBJ1-1
CDR3 protein: CASSLRGNNEKLFF; CDR3 DNA: TGCGCCAGCAGCCTCAGGGGTAACAATGAAAAACTGTTTTTT; V gene: TRBV4-1; D gene: -; clone size: -; J gene: TRBJ1-4
CDR3 protein: CATSDVRQDNEQFF; CDR3 DNA: TGTGCCACCAGTGATGTTCGACAGGACAATGAGCAGTTCTTC; V gene: TRBV24-1; D gene: -; clone size: -; J gene: TRBJ2-1
CDR3 protein: CASSRGRDNTEAFF; CDR3 DNA: TGTGCCAGCAGTAGGGGCAGAGATAACACTGAAGCTTTCTTT; V gene: TRBV2; D gene: -; clone size: -; J gene: TRBJ1-1
CDR3 protein: CASSLGETGELFF; CDR3 DNA: TGTGCCAGCAGTCTCGGGGAGACCGGGGAGCTGTTTTTT; V gene: TRBV6-4; D gene: -; clone size: -; J gene: TRBJ2-2
CDR3 protein: CATSAPRAFGYNEQFF; CDR3 DNA: TGTGCCACCAGTGCCCCCCGTGCTTTCGGTTACAATGAGCAGTTCTTC; V gene: TRBV24-1; D gene: -; clone size: -; J gene: TRBJ2-1
CDR3 protein: CSASSGRDQYF; CDR3 DNA: TGCAGTGCTAGCTCGGGCAGGGATCAGTACTTC; V gene: TRBV20-1; D gene: -; clone size: -; J gene: TRBJ2-7
CDR3 protein: CASSIADRGQEELFF; CDR3 DNA: TGTGCCAGCAGCATTGCTGACAGGGGGCAGGAGGAGCTGTTTTTT; V gene: TRBV5-5; D gene: TRBD1; clone size: -; J gene: TRBJ2-2
CDR3 protein: CASGRWTGELFF; CDR3 DNA: TGTGCCAGCGGGAGGTGGACCGGGGAGCTGTTTTTT; V gene: TRBV6-5; D gene: -; clone size: -; J gene: TRBJ2-2
CDR3 protein: CASTFGQGIYEQYF; CDR3 DNA: TGTGCCAGCACCTTTGGACAGGGGATTTACGAGCAGTACTTC; V gene: TRBV7-9; D gene: TRBD1; clone size: few; J gene: TRBJ2-7
CDR3 protein: CASSYLGRASPLHF; CDR3 DNA: TGTGCCAGCAGTTACCTCGGCAGGGCGTCACCCCTCCACTTT; V gene: TRBV6-5; D gene: -; clone size: -; J gene: TRBJ1-6
CDR3 protein: CASSLAGGGYEQYF; CDR3 DNA: TGTGCCAGCAGCTTGGCCGGGGGGGGGTACGAGCAGTACTTC; V gene: TRBV7-2; D gene: TRBD2; clone size: -; J gene: TRBJ2-7
CDR3 protein: CASSPEGAGRGDTQYF; CDR3 DNA: TGTGCCAGCAGCCCGGAGGGGGCGGGCCGGGGGGATACGCAGTATTTT; V gene: TRBV7-9; D gene: -; clone size: -; J gene: TRBJ2-3
CDR3 protein: CASSLAGLKKETQYF; CDR3 DNA: TGTGCCAGCAGCTTAGCGGGACTAAAAAAAGAGACCCAGTACTTC; V gene: TRBV11-2; D gene: TRBD2; clone size: -; J gene: TRBJ2-5
CDR3 protein: CASSRTSGTDTQYF; CDR3 DNA: TGTGCCAGCAGCCGGACTAGCGGTACAGATACGCAGTATTTT; V gene: TRBV13; D gene: TRBD2; clone size: -; J gene: TRBJ2-3
CDR3 protein: CASSLSSNQPQHF; CDR3 DNA: TGTGCCAGTTCCCTCAGTAGCAATCAGCCCCAGCATTTT; V gene: TRBV19; D gene: -; clone size: -; J gene: TRBJ1-5
CDR3 protein: CASTRLEAGELFF; CDR3 DNA: TGTGCCAGCACCCGGCTGGAGGCCGGGGAGCTGTTTTTT; V gene: TRBV3-1/TRBV3-2; D gene: -; clone size: -; J gene: TRBJ2-2
CDR3 protein: CASRKGRFPLYNEQFF; CDR3 DNA: TGTGCCAGTAGGAAGGGGCGGTTTCCCCTCTACAATGAGCAGTTCTTC; V gene: TRBV19; D gene: -; clone size: -; J gene: TRBJ2-1
CDR3 protein: CASSALNTYNEQFF; CDR3 DNA: TGTGCCAGCAGTGCGTTAAATACCTACAATGAGCAGTTCTTC; V gene: TRBV6-6; D gene: -; clone size: -; J gene: TRBJ2-1
CDR3 protein: CASDTDRGGEQFF; CDR3 DNA: TGTGCCAGCGACACGGACCGGGGGGGCGAGCAGTTCTTC; V gene: TRBV7-8; D gene: TRBD2; clone size: -; J gene: TRBJ2-1
CDR3 protein: CASSLALGGQETQYF; CDR3 DNA: TGTGCCAGCAGCTTAGCGTTGGGGGGTCAAGAGACCCAGTACTTC; V gene: TRBV11-3; D gene: -; clone size: -; J gene: TRBJ2-5
CDR3 protein: CASSLSGDSGNTIYF; CDR3 DNA: TGCGCCAGCAGCTTGTCAGGGGATTCTGGAAACACCATATATTTT; V gene: TRBV5-1; D gene: -; clone size: -; J gene: TRBJ1-3
CDR3 protein: CASSLAGAATNEKLFF; CDR3 DNA: TGTGCCAGCAGCCTTGCTGGGGCAGCAACTAATGAAAAACTGTTTTTT; V gene: TRBV4-2; D gene: -; clone size: once; J gene: TRBJ1-4
CDR3 protein: CASSLGGPGQTSPLHF; CDR3 DNA: TGCGCCAGCAGCTTGGGGGGACCGGGACAGACTTCACCCCTCCACTTT; V gene: TRBV5-1; D gene: TRBD1; clone size: few; J gene: TRBJ1-6
CDR3 protein: CASRAEAGNYGYTF; CDR3 DNA: TGTGCCAGCAGGGCGGAGGCGGGGAACTATGGCTACACCTTC; V gene: TRBV6-5; D gene: -; clone size: -; J gene: TRBJ1-2
CDR3 protein: CASSFTDNTEAFF; CDR3 DNA: TGTGCCAGCAGTTTTACAGATAACACTGAAGCTTTCTTT; V gene: TRBV28; D gene: -; clone size: -; J gene: TRBJ1-1
CDR3 protein: CSAWHNEQFF; CDR3 DNA: TGCAGCGCATGGCACAATGAGCAGTTCTTC; V gene: TRBV29-1; D gene: -; clone size: -; J gene: TRBJ2-1
CDR3 protein: CASSDSSGKNEQFF; CDR3 DNA: TGCGCCAGCAGTGACTCTAGCGGGAAGAATGAGCAGTTCTTC; V gene: TRBV10-1; D gene: TRBD2; clone size: few; J gene: TRBJ2-1
CDR3 protein: CASSSPRFSAMNTEAFF; CDR3 DNA: TGTGCCAGCAGTTCCCCCAGGTTTTCAGCCATGAACACTGAAGCTTTCTTT; V gene: TRBV28; D gene: -; clone size: once; J gene: TRBJ1-1
CDR3 protein: CASSLGQGSYNEQFF; CDR3 DNA: TGTGCCAGCAGCTTAGGACAGGGGTCCTACAATGAGCAGTTCTTC; V gene: TRBV7-9; D gene: TRBD1; clone size: few; J gene: TRBJ2-1
CDR3 protein: CASSSQGGPDTQYF; CDR3 DNA: TGCGCCAGCAGCTCCCAGGGGGGCCCAGATACGCAGTATTTT; V gene: TRBV5-1; D gene: -; clone size: -; J gene: TRBJ2-3